These 23 T cell receptor beta chains share one sample of origin, sequenced in a study of blood T cell repertoires in COVID-19. Here immunoSEQ multiplex PCR was the method, and the copy in TCRdb shows in-frame clones only, minus some. Here the sample spans a few hundred thousand clones, 80% to 90% being singletons. The sequenced sample was PBMCs or T cells enriched from blood (not recorded which). These receptors came from a woman in her late teens or twenties who had recovered from COVID-19.

V and J are TRBV18 and TRBJ2-2, with TRBD1 as a possible D gene (6 bases). The CDR3 sequence is 14 residues long. V lost 8 bases, J lost 6 bases, and 16 bases lay in between. In germline, CDR1 is KGHSH, CDR2 LQKENI. The CDR3 DNA is TGTGCCAGCAACGCGATTACAGGGTCCGGGGAGCTGTTTTTT. Its translation is CASNAITGSGELFF.

The chain couples TRBV5-6 to TRBJ1-1; D call uncertain. This CDR3 is built from 18 residues. Germline CDR1 is SGHDT and CDR2 is YYEEEE. V lost 0 bases to trimming and J lost 4 bases, with 22 bases between them. CDR3 nucleotides: TGTGCCAGCAGCTTGGTCATTTTTTATTTCCGGGAGGCCACTGAAGCTTTCTTT. Residues: CASSLVIFYFREATEAFF.

The rearrangement links TRBV4-2 to TRBJ1-4; no firm D call. V was trimmed by 3 bases and J by 7 bases, leaving 18 bases between them. This CDR3 is 16 amino acids long. Germline V gene sequence: CDR1 LGHNA, CDR2 YNFKEQ. Written as DNA, the CDR3 is TGTGCCAGCAGCCAGGAGACGGCAGTCCCGGGTGAAAAACTGTTTTTT. It codes for CASSQETAVPGEKLFF.

V gene TRBV7-9 combines with J gene TRBJ1-2; TRBD1 agrees at 12 bases. V gave up 3 bases and J gave up 8 bases; unmatched junction bases: 7. Germline V gives CDR1 SEHNR, CDR2 FQNEAQ (reference sequence). This CDR3 is built from 15 residues. The CDR3 region is CASSFRDRGRSGYTF. For the CDR3, the DNA is TGTGCCAGCAGCTTCAGGGACAGGGGGCGAAGCGGCTACACCTTC.

The chain has TRBV18 and TRBJ2-1; D uncertain. V dropped 0 bases and J dropped 5 bases, with 11 bases sitting between them. This CDR3 is 15 amino acids long. The germline gives CDR1 KGHSH, CDR2 LQKENI. The CDR3 loop is CASSPPSTANNEQFF. CDR3 DNA: TGTGCCAGCTCACCACCGAGTACAGCAAACAATGAGCAGTTCTTC.

The gene calls are TRBV5-1 and TRBJ2-7, with TRBD1 as a possible D gene (5 bases). Trimming left V 5 bases short and J 4 bases short, with 13 bases between. The germline gives CDR1 SGHRS, CDR2 YFSETQ. This CDR3 comprises 13 residues. CDR3 loop: CASRLGEGYEQYF. CDR3 nucleotides: TGCGCCAGCAGGCTAGGGGAAGGGTACGAGCAGTACTTC.

The chain is built from TRBV5-1 and TRBJ1-6; 9 bases line up with TRBD1. The CDR3 loop spans 15 amino acids. Germline trimming cut 6 bases from V and 8 bases from J; bases unmatched to any gene: 9. Germline values: CDR1 SGHRS, CDR2 YFSETQ. DNA for the CDR3: TGCGCCAGCACCGGAGGGGGACAGGGCGATTCACCCCTCCACTTT. This encodes CASTGGGQGDSPLHF.

This clone was seen once. The chain combines TRBV13 with TRBJ1-2, with 9 bases lining up with TRBD1. The J segment lost 6 bases and the V segment lost 5 bases, leaving 10 bases of the junction unmatched. Germline V gene sequence: CDR1 PRHDT, CDR2 FYEKMQ (reference sequence). This CDR3 is 15 amino acids long. This chain's CDR3 is CASSPWDREEDGYTF. In nucleotides, the CDR3 is TGTGCCAGCAGCCCATGGGACAGGGAGGAGGATGGCTACACCTTC.

This chain joins TRBV4-1 and TRBJ2-7; 12 positions agree with TRBD2. V was pared by 1 base and J by 2 bases, with 3 bases of the junction left unmatched. The CDR3 has 16 residues. CDR1 is MGHRA, CDR2 YSYEKL, per germline. DNA for the CDR3: TGCGCCAGCAGCCAAGGCCCTAGCGGGGGGGCCTACGAGCAGTACTTC. This translates into CASSQGPSGGAYEQYF.

The chain links TRBV25-1 to TRBJ2-1, with 8 bases identical to TRBD1. The V gene's germline CDR1 is MGHDK and CDR2 SYGVNS. This CDR3 is built from 17 residues. After removal of 4 bases from V and 2 bases from J, the junction contained 10 bases not matched to a gene. The CDR3 here is CASSGGAGTGTYNEQFF. CDR3 nucleotide sequence: TGTGCCAGCAGTGGAGGCGCGGGGACAGGAACCTACAATGAGCAGTTCTTC.

The rearrangement uses TRBV28 and TRBJ1-5; maybe TRBD1 (5 bases). Germline CDR1 and CDR2: MDHEN and SYDVKM. This CDR3 spans 17 amino acids. Deletions cut 3 bases from V and 5 bases from J, with 20 bases between. CDR3 nucleotides: TGTGCCAGCAGTTTGGCTGGAAAAGGGACTTTTCATCAGCCCCAGCATTTT. Residues: CASSLAGKGTFHQPQHF.

The CDR3 DNA follows: TGTGCCAGCAGCCTGGACAGGGCTTCACCCCTCCACTTT. It translates to CASSLDRASPLHF. The chain links TRBV6-5 to TRBJ1-6; 8 nucleotides align to TRBD1. The CDR3 consists of 13 residues. The V gene's germline CDR1 is MNHEY and CDR2 SVGAGI. Trimming took 6 bases from V and 9 from J; bases not matched to a gene: 4.

This chain joins TRBV12-3 or TRBV12-4 and TRBJ1-2; D remains unclear. V was trimmed by 3 bases and J by 1 base, leaving 3 bases between them. The CDR3 loop spans 12 amino acids. The CDR3 DNA reads as TGTGCCAGCAGTTTTAATAACTATGGCTACACCTTC. Protein product: CASSFNNYGYTF.

The chain carries TRBV19 and TRBJ1-1; D is possibly TRBD1 (6 bases). The CDR3 runs 11 residues. V was clipped by 9 bases and J by 10 bases, with 15 bases between them. CDR1 and CDR2 from the germline V gene are LNHDA and SQIVND (reference sequence). CDR3 in amino acids: CASKGERGAFF. CDR3 coding DNA: TGTGCCAGCAAGGGGGAGAGGGGAGCTTTCTTT.

This chain uses TRBV18 with TRBJ2-2, with D tentatively TRBD2 (5 bases). CDR3 size: 15 residues. Germline loops: CDR1 KGHSH, CDR2 LQKENI. The germline V and J ends were trimmed by 3 bases and 5 bases, with 13 bases remaining between them. Here the CDR3 reads CASSPPSQMTGELFF. CDR3 coding DNA: TGTGCCAGCTCACCTCCTAGCCAGATGACCGGGGAGCTGTTTTTT.

J is TRBJ2-5 and V is TRBV5-1; 16 bases align to TRBD2. Looked up from germline, CDR1 is SGHRS and CDR2 is YFSETQ. This CDR3 has 19 amino acids. Trimming took 4 bases from V and 0 from J; bases not matched to a gene: 9. The CDR3 region is CASSQGLAGGQGYQETQYF. The CDR3 DNA sequence: TGCGCCAGCAGCCAGGGACTAGCGGGGGGGCAAGGGTACCAAGAGACCCAGTACTTC.

The chain couples TRBV29-1 to TRBJ2-3; D is undetermined. The germline V gene has CDR1 SQVTM and CDR2 ANQGSEA. With 4 bases removed from V and 0 bases from J, the gap between germline ends came to 8 bases. The CDR3 contains 13 residues. CDR3 DNA: TGCAGCGTTGGGGCGCAAAGCACAGATACGCAGTATTTT. The encoded protein is CSVGAQSTDTQYF.

This sequence joins TRBV19 and TRBJ2-3; TRBD1 is a possible D gene (5 bases). The ends were cut back, 5 bases at V and 3 bases at J, with 18 bases in the middle. This CDR3 spans 16 amino acids. Germline lookup yields CDR1 LNHDA and CDR2 SQIVND (reference sequence). CDR3 sequence reads: CASSSRRALITDTQYF. In DNA form, the CDR3 reads TGTGCCAGTAGTTCCCGCAGGGCCCTGATAACAGATACGCAGTATTTT.

Only one count was recorded for this clone. V and J are TRBV9 and TRBJ1-2; D is ambiguous. The CDR3 spans 15 residues. Germline loops: CDR1 SGDLS, CDR2 YYNGEE. Trimming left V 3 bases short and J 1 base short, with 13 bases between. CDR3 amino acids: CASSEYSGYNYGYTF. CDR3 coding DNA: TGTGCCAGCAGCGAGTACTCGGGGTATAACTATGGCTACACCTTC.

The chain carries TRBV14 and TRBJ2-1; TRBD2 matches 14 bases. This CDR3 has 18 amino acids. Germline V lookup: CDR1 SGHDN, CDR2 FVKESK. The V gene end was trimmed by 1 base and the J gene end by 9 bases; junction bases not matched to a gene: 11. CDR3 in DNA: TGTGCCAGCAGCCAAGTGGCGACTAGCGGGGGGGCCTTGGGTGAGCAGTTCTTC. It encodes CASSQVATSGGALGEQFF. Supplemented by reference TRBV14 and TRBJ2-1, the full variable domain reads EAGVTQFPSHSVIEKGQTVTLRCDPISGHDNLYWYRRVMGKEIKFLLHFVKESKQDESGMPNNRFLAERTGGTYSTLKVQPAELEDSGVYFCASSQVATSGGALGEQFFGPGTRLTVL.

This clone was detected only once. This sequence joins TRBV4-1 and TRBJ1-2, with D uncertain. The length of the CDR3 is 15 residues. Deletions cut 0 bases from V and 4 bases from J, with 12 bases between. Per the germline V gene, CDR1 is MGHRA and CDR2 is YSYEKL. In DNA form, the CDR3 reads TGCGCCAGCAGCCAAGAGGCGGAACGTAGCTATGGCTACACCTTC. Translation: CASSQEAERSYGYTF.

The rearrangement links TRBV5-6 to TRBJ1-6; D is unclear. The CDR3 has 14 residues. Trimming left V 1 base short and J 9 bases short, with 11 bases between. Germline CDR1 SGHDT, CDR2 YYEEEE. CDR3 DNA sequence: TGTGCCAGCAGCTTGCGCCTCGGAGGTTCACCCCTCCACTTT. Encoded protein: CASSLRLGGSPLHF.

Points on this clone: An end of the junction differs from the germline gene, which may be a read error. This chain links TRBV25-1 with TRBJ1-1, with no clear D. CDR3 length: 11 amino acids. CDR1 MGHDK and CDR2 SYGVNS come from the germline V gene. The CDR3 protein is CASSEATSVAF. CDR3 DNA sequence: TGTGCCAGCAGTGAGGCCACCTCCGTGGCCTTT.